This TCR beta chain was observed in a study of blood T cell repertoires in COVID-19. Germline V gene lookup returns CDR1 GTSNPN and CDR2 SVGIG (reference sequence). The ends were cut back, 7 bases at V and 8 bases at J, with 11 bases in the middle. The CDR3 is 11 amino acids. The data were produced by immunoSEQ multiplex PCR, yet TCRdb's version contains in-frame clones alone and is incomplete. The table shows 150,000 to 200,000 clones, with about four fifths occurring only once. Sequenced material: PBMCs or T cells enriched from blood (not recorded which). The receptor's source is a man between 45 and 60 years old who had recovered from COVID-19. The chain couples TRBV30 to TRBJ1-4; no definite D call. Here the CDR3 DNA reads TGTGCCTCGTCCATGCGGGAAAAACTGTTTTTT. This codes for CASSMREKLFF.